The clone carrying this T cell receptor beta chain was seen only a few times. Its target is not known. This may stem from a read error, because a much larger clone lies one nucleotide away. This entry comes from a study of T cells in Graves' hyperthyroidism and ophthalmopathy. Study-level points and caveats: Ophthalmopathy was distinguished from stable hyperthyroidism by 13 V-J signatures.

In patients aged 18 to 65, hyperthyroidism was newly diagnosed, with duration under 2 months. Used for diagnoses were clinical symptoms, serum thyroxine and TRAb, thyroid ultrasound and orbital computed tomography. Cells are PBMCs isolated from around 9.4 ml of fresh blood. RNA transcripts yielded amplified TCR beta CDR3 regions. The TCR CDR3 was amplified in a first-round RT-PCR using the HTBI primer set. TCRdb redid the calling of the multiplex PCR reads with MiXCR, one entry per CDR3 protein. The top ten hold 13% of the sample, which has 250,000 or so distinct CDR3 sequences, roughly 14% seen once. CDR1 MDHEN and CDR2 SYDVKM come from the germline V gene. The CDR3 length is 13 residues. With 7 bases removed from V and 4 bases from J, the gap between germline ends came to 13 bases.

Sequenced sample: blood. The source of this sequence is a woman in her thirties or forties with Graves' hyperthyroidism that later progressed to Graves' ophthalmopathy. The chain links TRBV28 to TRBJ1-2, with unresolved D. CDR3 nucleotides: TGTGCCAGCAACTCGGGCAGCGGCTATGGCTACACCTTC. It specifies CASNSGSGYGYTF.